What follows are 5 T cell receptor beta chains derived from one specimen sequenced in a study of CD8 T cells in ankylosing spondylitis (dated by TCRdb to about 2017). Libraries were prepared through 5' RACE. The sequencer was an Illumina HiSeq 2500. TCRdb reanalyzed the raw reads on its own, using fastp at Q25 for trimming and MiXCR for clone calling, and kept in-frame beta chains. Each CDR3 protein gets just one entry, which takes the most common genes and DNA from the rows behind it. Counted in this sample were a few hundred thousand distinct CDR3 sequences; about 22% of them appeared once. The ten largest make up about 17% of the sample. These receptors have no known antigen. Findings and caveats that apply to the study as a whole: Blood from ankylosing spondylitis patients appeared to be characterized by a TCR beta motif composed of 7 to 9 highly homologous amino acid variants.

The material sequenced was blood, either unsorted or a sorted T cell fraction (not recorded which). The receptors stem from a male donor with ankylosing spondylitis.

The table lists this clonotype with a few counts. The genes are TRBV20-1 and TRBJ2-7; 9 positions agree with TRBD1. CDR3 length equals 14 residues. The germline gives CDR1 DFQATT, CDR2 SNEGSKA (reference sequence). V gave up 4 bases and J gave up 4 bases; unmatched junction bases: 8. CDR3 sequence (DNA): TGCAGTGCTACTAGGGGACAGGGACTGTACGAGCAGTACTTC. It codes for CSATRGQGLYEQYF.

This clonotype was observed a few times. The rearrangement joins TRBV9 to TRBJ2-2, with D hard to call. V shed 0 bases and J shed 1 base, with 7 bases lying between them. CDR1 is SGDLS, CDR2 YYNGEE, per germline. The CDR3 is 15 amino acids. The CDR3 DNA sequence: TGTGCCAGCAGCGTAGGCCCCGAGAACACCGGGGAGCTGTTTTTT. Its protein is CASSVGPENTGELFF.

CDR3 sequence: CASSLAFSRGLAYEQYF. CDR3 in DNA: TGTGCCAGCAGCTTAGCCTTCAGCAGGGGGCTCGCCTACGAGCAGTACTTC. The rearrangement uses TRBV7-9 and TRBJ2-7, with TRBD1 identical over 8 bases. Germline values: CDR1 SEHNR, CDR2 FQNEAQ (reference sequence). This CDR3 region has 17 residues. V trimming: 0 bases; J trimming: 2 bases; junction bases outside the gene matches: 9. The full variable domain, rest sourced from reference TRBV7-9 and TRBJ2-7, is DTGVSQNPRHKITKRGQNVTFRCDPISEHNRLYWYRQTLGQGPEFLTYFQNEAQLEKSRLLSDRFSAERPKGSFSTLEIQRTEQGDSAMYLCASSLAFSRGLAYEQYFGPGTRLTVT.

This clonotype has more than one count but fewer than ten. This sequence joins TRBV6-1 and TRBJ2-7; the D gene is possibly TRBD1 (6 bases). CDR1 is MNHNS, CDR2 SASEGT, per germline. Trimming removed 5 bases at V and 5 bases at J, with 16 bases between. The CDR3 spans 14 residues. Here the CDR3 DNA reads TGTGCCAGCAGTCCCCGGACAGTCCGTGACGAGCAGTACTTC. The encoded protein is CASSPRTVRDEQYF.

A few counts support this clonotype. This chain links TRBV15 with TRBJ1-6; D is undetermined. V lost 0 bases and J lost 10, with 16 bases in between. The CDR3 has 16 amino acids. Germline values: CDR1 LNHNV, CDR2 YYDKDF (reference sequence). For the CDR3, the DNA is TGTGCCACCAGCAGAGATTTGCAGTTTACGGGATCACCCCTCCACTTT. Protein: CATSRDLQFTGSPLHF. Combining the CDR3 with reference TRBV15 and TRBJ1-6 gives the whole variable domain DAMVIQNPRYQVTQFGKPVTLSCSQTLNHNVMYWYQQKSSQAPKLLFHYYDKDFNNEADTPDNFQSRRPNTSFCFLDIRSPGLGDTAMYLCATSRDLQFTGSPLHFGNGTRLTVT.